This TCR beta chain was profiled in a study of blood T cell repertoires in COVID-19. As for the study in general: The analysed material was cDNA or gDNA that came from T cells, B-cell-depleted T cells, or PBMCs.

Germline V gene lookup returns CDR1 SGHDT and CDR2 YYEEEE. The CDR3 has 12 amino acids. The ends were cut back, 2 bases at V and 2 bases at J, with 4 bases in the middle. TCRdb's table, derived via immunoSEQ multiplex PCR, lists solely in-frame clones and lacks some. The sample holds about 58,000 clones; 78% are singletons and the top ten take about 5.3%. In this sample, this clone turned up a few times. This rearrangement joins TRBV5-6 to TRBJ1-1; no firm D call. The TCR sequence derives from a human donor in a cohort sampled during active COVID-19. Sequencing input: peripheral blood. The CDR3 sequence: CASSFKNTEAFF. Written as DNA, the CDR3 is TGTGCCAGCAGCTTTAAAAACACTGAAGCTTTCTTT.